The 3 T cell receptor beta chains given below trace back to one sample, sequenced in a study of cytomegalovirus exposure and HLA in healthy donors (TCRdb year 2017). Library preparation used the immunoSEQ multiplex PCR assay. The multiplex PCR relied on a mix of 60 forward primers for TCR Vbeta segments and 13 reverse primers for TCR Jbeta segments. TCRdb carries this immuneACCESS record with in-frame sequences only. Its versions omit some clonotypes, under half of them owing to an unresolved V gene in the studies checked, with the rest unexplained. Counted in this sample were 75,000 to 100,000 clones; around 78% of them appeared once. The ten largest account for approximately 0.56% of the sample. The sequenced material came from PBMCs. Every receptor here comes from a man aged 25 to 45 in good health and CMV-seronegative.

The chain uses TRBV27 and TRBJ2-5; D remains ambiguous. Germline lookup yields CDR1 MNHEY and CDR2 SMNVEV (reference sequence). This CDR3 has 14 amino acids. V gave up 0 bases and J gave up 7 bases, with 12 bases separating them. CDR3 coding DNA: TGTGCCAGCAGTTTATCGCCCTCCCCGGGGACCCAGTACTTC. It yields the protein CASSLSPSPGTQYF.

The chain employs TRBV5-4 and TRBJ1-6; TRBD1 matches at 8 bases. J lost 10 bases, V lost 4 bases, and 10 bases had no gene match. The germline V gene has CDR1 SGHNT and CDR2 YYREEE (reference sequence). This CDR3 spans 15 amino acids. CDR3 nucleotides: TGTGCCAGCAGCGCGACAGGGGTGACACGGTCACCCCTCCACTTT. Encoded protein: CASSATGVTRSPLHF.

The V gene is TRBV6-6, the J gene TRBJ2-3; tentatively, D is TRBD1 (6 bases). The CDR3 is 11 residues long. V was shortened by 2 bases and J by 12 bases, with 9 bases between the two germline ends. CDR1 is MNHNY and CDR2 is SVGAGI in the germline V gene (reference sequence). CDR3 protein: CASSYGGIQYF. The CDR3 DNA reads as TGTGCCAGCAGTTACGGGGGCATACAGTATTTT.